Sequencing of this T cell receptor (beta chain) was carried out in a study of cytomegalovirus exposure and HLA in healthy donors. Study context: Among about 200 million T cells, an earlier analysis found 95 million to 140 million unique TCR beta sequences. Samples from HLA-typed donors yielded about 85 million unique TCRs in an early data release.

60 Vbeta and 13 Jbeta primers were used in PCR. Clones were sequenced by immunoSEQ multiplex PCR, and TCRdb holds only the in-frame ones, with some missing. The repertoire holds around 110,000 clones, about four fifths seen once, with 3% to 5% in the top ten. As regards this clone: Antigen unknown.

Study outcomes and limitations: In a later analysis, TCR beta V- and J-gene trimming showed a link to a missense DCLRE1C variant.

In germline, CDR1 is LNHNV, CDR2 YYDKDF (reference sequence). V dropped 5 bases and J dropped 5; count of bases not matched to a gene: 7. The CDR3 covers 15 residues. The sample consisted of PBMCs. The chain recombines TRBV15 with TRBJ2-1; 9 nucleotides align to TRBD2. This receptor was obtained from a woman aged 25 to 39 in good health and CMV-seronegative. The CDR3 nucleotides read TGTGCCACCAGCGCCACGGGACTAGCCGACAATGAGCAGTTCTTC. Its translation is CATSATGLADNEQFF.